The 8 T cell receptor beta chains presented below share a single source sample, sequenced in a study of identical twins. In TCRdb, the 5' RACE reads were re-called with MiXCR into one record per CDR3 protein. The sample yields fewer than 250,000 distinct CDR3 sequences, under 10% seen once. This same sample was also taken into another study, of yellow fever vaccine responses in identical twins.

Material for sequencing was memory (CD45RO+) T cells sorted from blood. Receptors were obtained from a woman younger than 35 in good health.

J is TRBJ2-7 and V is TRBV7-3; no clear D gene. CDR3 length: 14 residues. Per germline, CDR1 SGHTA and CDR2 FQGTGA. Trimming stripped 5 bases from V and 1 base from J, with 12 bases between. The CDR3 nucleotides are TGTGCCAGCAGCCCCACCGCCGGGTCCTACGAGCAGTACTTC. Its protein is CASSPTAGSYEQYF.

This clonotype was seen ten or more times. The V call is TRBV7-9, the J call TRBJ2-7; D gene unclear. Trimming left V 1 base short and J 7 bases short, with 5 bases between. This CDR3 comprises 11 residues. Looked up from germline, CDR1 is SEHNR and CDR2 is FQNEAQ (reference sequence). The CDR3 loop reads CASSLDEEQYF. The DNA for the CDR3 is TGTGCCAGCAGCTTAGATGAGGAGCAGTACTTC.

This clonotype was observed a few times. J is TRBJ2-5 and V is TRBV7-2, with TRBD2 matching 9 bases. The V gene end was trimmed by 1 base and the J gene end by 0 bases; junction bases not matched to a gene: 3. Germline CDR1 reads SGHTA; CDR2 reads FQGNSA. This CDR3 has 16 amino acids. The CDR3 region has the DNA TGTGCCAGCAGCTTAGGGCTAGCGGGGAACCAAGAGACCCAGTACTTC. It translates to CASSLGLAGNQETQYF.

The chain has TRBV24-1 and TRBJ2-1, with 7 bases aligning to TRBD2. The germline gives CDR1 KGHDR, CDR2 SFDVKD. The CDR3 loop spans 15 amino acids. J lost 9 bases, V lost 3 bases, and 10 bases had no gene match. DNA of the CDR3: TGTGCCACCAGTGATGGGAGGGCGGCTTGGGGTGAGCAGTTCTTC. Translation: CATSDGRAAWGEQFF.

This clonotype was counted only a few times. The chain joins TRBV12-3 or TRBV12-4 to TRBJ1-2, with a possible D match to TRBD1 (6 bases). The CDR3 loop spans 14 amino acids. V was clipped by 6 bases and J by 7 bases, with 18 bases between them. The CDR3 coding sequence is TGTGCCAGCAGACCTTACCAGGGGAAGATTGGCTACACCTTC. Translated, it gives CASRPYQGKIGYTF.

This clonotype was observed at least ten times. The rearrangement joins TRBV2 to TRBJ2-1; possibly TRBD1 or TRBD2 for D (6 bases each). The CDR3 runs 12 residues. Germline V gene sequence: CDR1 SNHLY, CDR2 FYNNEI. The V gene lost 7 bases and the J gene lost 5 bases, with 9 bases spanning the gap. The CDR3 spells CASMRGDNEQFF. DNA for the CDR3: TGTGCCAGCATGAGGGGGGACAATGAGCAGTTCTTC. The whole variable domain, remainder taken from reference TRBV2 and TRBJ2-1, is EPEVTQTPSHQVTQMGQEVILRCVPISNHLYFYWYRQILGQKVEFLVSFYNNEISEKSEIFDDQFSVERPDGSNFTLKIRSTKLEDSAMYFCASMRGDNEQFFGPGTRLTVL.

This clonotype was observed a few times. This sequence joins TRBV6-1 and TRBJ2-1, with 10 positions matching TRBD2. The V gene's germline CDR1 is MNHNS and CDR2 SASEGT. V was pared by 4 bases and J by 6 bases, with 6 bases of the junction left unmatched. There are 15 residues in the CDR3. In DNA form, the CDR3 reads TGTGCCAGCAGTGTCACTAGCGGGACCGGCAATGAGCAGTTCTTC. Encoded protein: CASSVTSGTGNEQFF.

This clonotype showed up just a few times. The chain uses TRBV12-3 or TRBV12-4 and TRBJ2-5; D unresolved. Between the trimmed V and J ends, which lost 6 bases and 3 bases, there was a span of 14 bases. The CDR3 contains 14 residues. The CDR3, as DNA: TGTGCCAGCAGCAGAAGTCGGACGGAAGAGACCCAGTACTTC. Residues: CASSRSRTEETQYF.